The 26 T cell receptor beta chains reported below all come from one sample, sequenced in a study of blood T cell repertoires in COVID-19. The protocol was immunoSEQ multiplex PCR, while the TCRdb copy is restricted to in-frame clones and leaves out a portion. This sample has about 220,000 clones, with 88% found just once. Sample: PBMCs or T cells enriched from blood (not recorded which). The receptor source for this set is a woman between 50 and 59 years old with acute COVID-19.

The chain joins TRBV9 to TRBJ2-5, with D possibly being TRBD1 (6 bases). The CDR3 sequence is 14 residues long. Germline loops: CDR1 SGDLS, CDR2 YYNGEE. Trimming stripped 1 base from V and 4 bases from J, with 11 bases between. The CDR3 coding sequence is TGTGCCAGCAGCGTACAGGACAGTGTAGAGACCCAGTACTTC. Translation: CASSVQDSVETQYF.

V is TRBV9 and J is TRBJ1-2; D perhaps matches TRBD1 (5 bases). This CDR3 is 14 amino acids long. Looked up from germline, CDR1 is SGDLS and CDR2 is YYNGEE. V gave up 0 bases and J gave up 4 bases, with 10 bases separating them. The CDR3 region is CASSVARGLYGYTF. The CDR3 nucleotides are TGTGCCAGCAGCGTAGCTAGGGGCCTCTATGGCTACACCTTC.

V is TRBV29-1 and J is TRBJ2-7, with 8 bases that match TRBD1. CDR3 length: 13 residues. V trimming: 1 base; J trimming: 4 bases; junction bases outside the gene matches: 3. Germline CDR1 reads SQVTM; CDR2 reads ANQGSEA. The DNA for the CDR3 is TGCAGCGTTGAAGGCAGGGGGCTTTACGAGCAGTACTTC. The encoded protein is CSVEGRGLYEQYF.

This clone was detected only once. The chain carries TRBV5-1 and TRBJ1-1, with 7 positions matching TRBD1. J was trimmed by 0 bases and V by 2 bases; bases with no gene match: 1. Germline loops: CDR1 SGHRS, CDR2 YFSETQ. CDR3 length: 14 residues. CDR3 bases: TGCGCCAGCAGCTTAGGGACAGTGAACACTGAAGCTTTCTTT. Translated: CASSLGTVNTEAFF.

This clone has just one count. The CDR3 reads CASIVSGYGYTF. The CDR3 DNA sequence: TGTGCCAGCATTGTTTCAGGGTATGGCTACACCTTC. The chain employs TRBV2 and TRBJ1-2; D possibly corresponds to TRBD1 (5 bases). Germline CDR1 is SNHLY and CDR2 is FYNNEI. This CDR3 region has 12 residues. The germline V and J ends were trimmed by 7 bases and 5 bases, with 11 bases remaining between them.

The chain employs TRBV19 and TRBJ1-5; 9 bases match TRBD1. There are 15 residues in the CDR3. Unmatched junction bases numbered 7, after V lost 4 bases and J lost 6 bases. Germline lookup yields CDR1 LNHDA and CDR2 SQIVND (reference sequence). CDR3: CASSRQGVSGQPQHF. CDR3 nucleotide sequence: TGTGCCAGTAGTAGACAGGGGGTATCGGGTCAGCCCCAGCATTTT.

The chain recombines TRBV7-9 with TRBJ2-5, with 12 nucleotides matching TRBD2. The V gene's germline CDR1 is SEHNR and CDR2 FQNEAQ (reference sequence). The CDR3 totals 16 residues. J lost 4 bases, V lost 1 base, and 4 bases had no gene match. For the CDR3, the DNA is TGTGCCAGCAGCTTAGGACTAGCGGGAGTATCAGAGACCCAGTACTTC. Translating it yields CASSLGLAGVSETQYF.

The chain couples TRBV7-3 to TRBJ2-7, with 7 bases matching TRBD1. Germline trimming cut 5 bases from V and 4 bases from J; bases unmatched to any gene: 11. The CDR3 extends over 15 amino acids. Germline V CDR1 and CDR2: SGHTA, FQGTGA. CDR3 in DNA: TGTGCCAGCAGCCCAACCGCCGGGACAGTTTACGAGCAGTACTTC. As protein: CASSPTAGTVYEQYF.

V gene TRBV12-3 or TRBV12-4 combines with J gene TRBJ1-1; possibly TRBD1 for D (6 bases). CDR3 length equals 13 residues. Trimming shortened V by 4 bases and J by 4 bases, and 10 bases separated the two germline ends. As DNA, the CDR3 is TGTGCCAGCAGTTCGCAGGGGATCACTGAAGCTTTCTTT. Translated, it gives CASSSQGITEAFF.

The CDR3 region is CASSGTSGEKLFF. As DNA, the CDR3 is TGTGCCAGTAGTGGGACTTCGGGTGAAAAACTGTTTTTT. The chain recombines TRBV19 with TRBJ1-4, with D possibly matching TRBD1 (5 bases). The CDR3 totals 13 residues. V was shortened by 5 bases and J by 7 bases, with 11 bases between the two germline ends. CDR1 is LNHDA and CDR2 is SQIVND in the germline V gene (reference sequence).

In its sample, this clone was seen once. The gene calls are TRBV5-1 and TRBJ2-5; 7 nucleotides agree with TRBD2. V was pared by 4 bases and J by 1 base, with 10 bases of the junction left unmatched. Germline CDR1 SGHRS, CDR2 YFSETQ. The CDR3 contains 16 residues. The CDR3 reads CASSTQGSGPQETQYF. CDR3 DNA: TGCGCCAGCAGCACGCAAGGTAGCGGGCCCCAAGAGACCCAGTACTTC.

The V and J genes are TRBV28 and TRBJ2-7; 10 bases agree with TRBD2. Germline values: CDR1 MDHEN, CDR2 SYDVKM. J gave up 7 bases and V 8 bases, and 11 bases lay outside the gene matches. The CDR3 length is 14 residues. The CDR3 sequence: CASSWGASGSEQYF. CDR3 DNA: TGTGCCAGCTCCTGGGGGGCTAGCGGGAGTGAGCAGTACTTC.

The genes are TRBV3-1 (or the pseudogene TRBV3-2) and TRBJ1-5, with D perhaps matching TRBD1 (5 bases). V lost 4 bases, J lost 5 bases, and 12 bases lay in between. CDR3 size: 14 residues. Germline V gene data show CDR1 as LGHDT and CDR2 as YNNKEL (reference sequence). CDR3 nucleotides: TGTGCCAGCAGCCGCGGGGGGAGGCATCAGCCCCAGCATTTT. Residues: CASSRGGRHQPQHF.

V and J are TRBV19 and TRBJ1-5; D not resolved. The CDR3 is made up of 16 amino acids. Trimming cost V 5 bases and J 0 bases, with 14 bases left between them. CDR1 and CDR2 from the germline V gene are LNHDA and SQIVND (reference sequence). The DNA for the CDR3 is TGTGCCAGTAGTCCGTCACGGGTTCATAGCAATCAGCCCCAGCATTTT. This translates into CASSPSRVHSNQPQHF. Looking up the rest from reference TRBV19 and TRBJ1-5 gives the full variable domain: DGGITQSPKYLFRKEGQNVTLSCEQNLNHDAMYWYRQDPGQGLRLIYYSQIVNDFQKGDIAEGYSVSREKKESFPLTVTSAQKNPTAFYLCASSPSRVHSNQPQHFGDGTRLSIL.

The V and J genes are TRBV27 and TRBJ2-1; 7 nucleotides align to TRBD2. The V segment lost 2 bases and the J segment 4 bases; nucleotides outside the gene matches: 5. Germline CDR1 MNHEY, CDR2 SMNVEV (reference sequence). This CDR3 has 15 amino acids. The CDR3 reads CASSLMGRVYNEQFF. CDR3 sequence (DNA): TGTGCCAGCAGTTTAATGGGGAGGGTTTACAATGAGCAGTTCTTC.

The chain links TRBV6-1 to TRBJ1-6; D might be TRBD1 (6 bases). The germline V and J ends were trimmed by 4 bases and 3 bases, with 16 bases remaining between them. CDR1 is MNHNS, CDR2 SASEGT, per germline. The CDR3 is 17 amino acids. The CDR3 DNA is TGTGCCAGCAGTGCAATTGCAGGGGCCCACTATAATTCACCCCTCCACTTT. This translates into CASSAIAGAHYNSPLHF.

This chain joins TRBV15 and TRBJ1-2, with D perhaps matching TRBD1 (6 bases). The CDR3 consists of 15 residues. The ends were cut back, 3 bases at V and 6 bases at J, with 17 bases in the middle. Germline V CDR1 and CDR2: LNHNV, YYDKDF (reference sequence). CDR3 sequence (DNA): TGTGCCACCAGCAGTACAGGGTTTCTAGGCGATGGCTACACCTTC. Its protein product is CATSSTGFLGDGYTF.

The rearrangement uses TRBV5-1 and TRBJ1-1; weak D call: TRBD1 (6 bases). The CDR3 is made up of 15 amino acids. V lost 0 bases, J lost 3 bases, and 12 bases lay in between. Per germline, CDR1 SGHRS and CDR2 YFSETQ. CDR3 DNA: TGCGCCAGCAGCTTGGATGGGGGCAGATACACTGAAGCTTTCTTT. Translating it yields CASSLDGGRYTEAFF. Full variable domain (missing parts from reference TRBV5-1 and TRBJ1-1): KAGVTQTPRYLIKTRGQQVTLSCSPISGHRSVSWYQQTPGQGLQFLFEYFSETQRNKGNFPGRFSGRQFSNSRSEMNVSTLELGDSALYLCASSLDGGRYTEAFFGQGTRLTVV.

This chain uses TRBV5-1 with TRBJ2-1; 10 bases align to TRBD1. Germline V gene lookup returns CDR1 SGHRS and CDR2 YFSETQ. Trimming took 5 bases from V and 7 from J; bases not matched to a gene: 6. CDR3 length: 14 residues. The CDR3 nucleotides are TGCGCCAGCAGTGGGGGACAGGGGTTGAATGAGCAGTTCTTC. Protein sequence: CASSGGQGLNEQFF.

The chain employs TRBV5-1 and TRBJ2-1; 9 bases align to TRBD2. CDR1 and CDR2 (germline): SGHRS, YFSETQ. The CDR3 is 19 residues long. The J segment lost 3 bases and the V segment lost 0 bases, leaving 13 bases of the junction unmatched. The CDR3 DNA reads as TGCGCCAGCAGCTTGGAGGGCATCTTGCCTAGCGGGGTCTACAATGAGCAGTTCTTC. The encoded protein is CASSLEGILPSGVYNEQFF.

This clone came up a few times. V and J are TRBV27 and TRBJ1-3; D gene unclear. Germline lookup yields CDR1 MNHEY and CDR2 SMNVEV (reference sequence). The germline V and J ends were trimmed by 5 bases and 0 bases, with 20 bases remaining between them. This CDR3 region has 18 residues. CDR3 residues: CASSRADMRLSSGNTIYF. DNA of the CDR3: TGTGCCAGCAGTCGAGCTGACATGAGATTGAGCTCTGGAAACACCATATATTTT.

The chain joins TRBV11-2 to TRBJ2-7; 9 bases are shared with TRBD1. The length of the CDR3 is 15 residues. Germline lookup yields CDR1 SGHAT and CDR2 FQNNGV. V lost 1 base, J lost 2 bases, and 3 bases stayed unmatched. CDR3 amino acids: CASSLVDRGTYEQYF. In DNA, the CDR3 is TGTGCCAGCAGCTTAGTGGACAGGGGAACCTACGAGCAGTACTTC.

This chain links TRBV2 with TRBJ1-1, with 7 bases that match TRBD1. This CDR3 spans 15 amino acids. Losses at the gene ends were 6 bases for V and 1 base for J; bases not matched to a gene: 8. CDR1 is SNHLY and CDR2 is FYNNEI in the germline V gene. The CDR3 protein is CASSPQGLRNTEAFF. For the CDR3, the DNA is TGTGCCAGCAGCCCACAGGGGCTGAGGAACACTGAAGCTTTCTTT.

This chain connects TRBV18 to TRBJ2-3; 11 bases align to TRBD1. Germline CDR1 KGHSH, CDR2 LQKENI. V was pared by 4 bases and J by 3 bases, with 6 bases of the junction left unmatched. The CDR3 runs to 16 residues. The CDR3 loop reads CASSRGQGAKTDTQYF. CDR3 coding DNA: TGTGCCAGCTCACGTGGACAGGGGGCGAAGACAGATACGCAGTATTTT. Filled out from reference TRBV18 and TRBJ2-3, the complete variable domain reads NAGVMQNPRHLVRRRGQEARLRCSPMKGHSHVYWYRQLPEEGLKFMVYLQKENIIDESGMPKERFSAEFPKEGPSILRIQQVVRGDSAAYFCASSRGQGAKTDTQYFGPGTRLTVL.

The CDR3 reads CASSLGLAGGNEQFF. In DNA, the CDR3 is TGTGCCAGCAGCTTGGGACTAGCGGGAGGGAATGAGCAGTTCTTC. The rearrangement joins TRBV3-1 (or the pseudogene TRBV3-2) to TRBJ2-1, with 16 nucleotides matching TRBD2. The junction had 2 bases not matched to a gene; V was cut back by 5 bases and J by 7 bases. The CDR3 is 15 amino acids. CDR1 is LGHDT and CDR2 is YNNKEL in the germline V gene (reference sequence).

J is TRBJ2-1 and V is TRBV18, with 7 bases matching TRBD1. The CDR3 consists of 16 residues. With V trimmed by 0 bases and J by 7 bases, 9 bases remained unmatched. Germline V CDR1 and CDR2: KGHSH, LQKENI. The CDR3: CASSPPIQGVSNEQFF. The CDR3 DNA is TGTGCCAGCTCACCACCGATCCAGGGGGTTTCTAATGAGCAGTTCTTC.